The 20 T cell receptor beta chains below come from one sample, sequenced in a study of blood T cell repertoires in COVID-19. Clones were read by immunoSEQ multiplex PCR, and TCRdb kept only the in-frame ones, dropping some. The sample holds 100,000 to 120,000 clones, around nine tenths seen once. The specimen was peripheral blood. These TCRs come from a woman in her fifties or sixties with acute or convalescent COVID-19.

The chain uses TRBV7-9 and TRBJ2-4; 13 nucleotides line up with TRBD2. Losses at the gene ends were 2 bases for V and 8 bases for J; bases not matched to a gene: 6. Germline values: CDR1 SEHNR, CDR2 FQNEAQ (reference sequence). The CDR3 runs 16 residues. The CDR3 DNA is TGTGCCAGCAGCTTACTACTAGCGGGAGGGGTCGACATTCAGTACTTC. This gives the protein CASSLLLAGGVDIQYF.

The chain combines TRBV28 with TRBJ2-1, with TRBD2 identical over 10 bases. The junction had 3 bases not matched to a gene; V was cut back by 1 base and J by 6 bases. This CDR3 contains 15 residues. Germline CDR1 and CDR2: MDHEN and SYDVKM. As DNA, the CDR3 is TGTGCCAGCAGTTTATTTACTAGCGGGGCCAATGAGCAGTTCTTC. Residues: CASSLFTSGANEQFF.

The rearrangement uses TRBV5-1 and TRBJ1-4; 12 bases map to TRBD1. V lost 5 bases, J lost 4 bases, and 6 bases stayed unmatched. The CDR3 runs to 16 residues. CDR1 SGHRS and CDR2 YFSETQ come from the germline V gene. For the CDR3, the DNA is TGCGCCAGCAGTCGGGACAGGGGGCAGGGTAATGAAAAACTGTTTTTT. Protein product: CASSRDRGQGNEKLFF.

The CDR3 DNA reads as TGTGCCAGCTCAAGCGTACGGGCAACTAATGAAAAACTGTTTTTT. It specifies CASSSVRATNEKLFF. The chain carries TRBV18 and TRBJ1-4; D unresolved. The CDR3 loop spans 15 amino acids. The germline CDR1 and CDR2 sequences are KGHSH and LQKENI. The ends were cut back, 5 bases at V and 0 bases at J, with 10 bases in the middle.

This chain joins TRBV2 and TRBJ2-7; tentatively, D is TRBD1 (6 bases). The length of the CDR3 is 12 residues. Germline assignment: CDR1 SNHLY and CDR2 FYNNEI. V was pared by 5 bases and J by 3 bases, with 8 bases between. The CDR3 loop is CASSLDSYEQYF. The CDR3 nucleotides are TGTGCCAGCAGTCTGGACAGCTACGAGCAGTACTTC. Full variable domain (outside the CDR3, taken from reference TRBV2 and TRBJ2-7): EPEVTQTPSHQVTQMGQEVILRCVPISNHLYFYWYRQILGQKVEFLVSFYNNEISEKSEIFDDQFSVERPDGSNFTLKIRSTKLEDSAMYFCASSLDSYEQYFGPGTRLTVT.

The CDR3: CASSQFYSGANVLTF. The CDR3 nucleotides read TGTGCCAGCAGCCAATTTTACTCTGGGGCCAACGTCCTGACTTTC. The rearrangement joins TRBV14 to TRBJ2-6; D unclear. Between the trimmed V and J ends, which lost 2 bases and 0 bases, there was a span of 5 bases. CDR3 length: 15 residues. CDR1 and CDR2 (germline): SGHDN, FVKESK. The full variable domain, with the rest looked up from reference TRBV14 and TRBJ2-6, is EAGVTQFPSHSVIEKGQTVTLRCDPISGHDNLYWYRRVMGKEIKFLLHFVKESKQDESGMPNNRFLAERTGGTYSTLKVQPAELEDSGVYFCASSQFYSGANVLTFGAGSRLTVL.

The chain carries TRBV6-5 and TRBJ1-5; 7 nucleotides align to TRBD1. This CDR3 comprises 14 residues. With 7 bases clipped from V and 2 bases from J, the junction kept 5 bases outside the gene matches. Germline V gene sequence: CDR1 MNHEY, CDR2 SVGAGI. The CDR3 loop reads CASTLRGRNQPQHF. CDR3 in DNA: TGTGCCAGCACGCTGAGGGGGCGCAATCAGCCCCAGCATTTT.

The gene calls are TRBV2 and TRBJ2-7; 7 positions match TRBD2. The CDR3 spans 14 residues. J was trimmed by 6 bases and V by 6 bases; bases with no gene match: 11. Germline V CDR1 and CDR2: SNHLY, FYNNEI. The CDR3 region has the DNA TGTGCCAGCAGGGGGCTAGCGGCCGGGGCCGAGCAGTACTTC. It translates to CASRGLAAGAEQYF.

The genes are TRBV6-5 and TRBJ1-5; D is perhaps TRBD1 (6 bases). The CDR3 length is 13 residues. Trimming left V 10 bases short and J 5 bases short, with 15 bases between. Germline lookup yields CDR1 MNHEY and CDR2 SVGAGI. The CDR3 DNA sequence: TGTGCCACCAAAACAGGGTCGGATCAGCCCCAGCATTTT. Translation gives CATKTGSDQPQHF.

A single count supports this clone. The rearrangement joins TRBV3-1 (or the pseudogene TRBV3-2) to TRBJ2-5, with D unclear. This CDR3 has 12 amino acids. The germline V and J ends were trimmed by 1 base and 3 bases, with 3 bases remaining between them. Germline assignment: CDR1 LGHDT and CDR2 YNNKEL (reference sequence). Here the CDR3 reads CASSQAKETQYF. The CDR3 nucleotides are TGTGCCAGCAGCCAAGCAAAAGAGACCCAGTACTTC.

The gene calls are TRBV28 and TRBJ1-2, with TRBD1 matching over 11 bases. V was pared by 2 bases and J by 4 bases, with 0 bases of the junction left unmatched. CDR1 and CDR2 from the germline V gene are MDHEN and SYDVKM. The CDR3 spans 14 residues. CDR3 coding DNA: TGTGCCAGCAGTTTAGGGACAGGGGGCTATGGCTACACCTTC. It encodes CASSLGTGGYGYTF.

The CDR3: CASSEKTDRYGYTF. The DNA for the CDR3 is TGTGCCAGCAGTGAAAAGACAGACCGCTATGGCTACACCTTC. V usage is TRBV2 and J usage is TRBJ1-2, with D perhaps matching TRBD1 (5 bases). The CDR3 covers 14 residues. V dropped 2 bases and J dropped 4 bases, with 11 bases sitting between them. Per germline, CDR1 SNHLY and CDR2 FYNNEI.

The chain recombines TRBV6-2 or TRBV6-3 with TRBJ1-2; D remains ambiguous. Germline V CDR1 and CDR2: MNHEY, SVGEGT. The CDR3 sequence is 12 residues long. Trimming cost V 5 bases and J 3 bases, with 7 bases left between them. Written as DNA, the CDR3 is TGTGCCAGCAGTACCCAGGACTATGGCTACACCTTC. It specifies CASSTQDYGYTF.

The rearrangement uses TRBV29-1 and TRBJ1-2; 9 bases fit TRBD1. V lost 2 bases to trimming and J lost 6 bases; unmatched junction nucleotides: 7. Germline CDR1 SQVTM, CDR2 ANQGSEA. This CDR3 is built from 14 residues. In DNA form, the CDR3 reads TGCAGCGTTGAACCACAGGGGGCTTTTCATGGCTACACCTTC. Amino acids: CSVEPQGAFHGYTF.

The chain joins TRBV5-5 to TRBJ1-3, with 7 bases matching TRBD1. The CDR3 spans 13 residues. Per germline, CDR1 SGHKS and CDR2 YYEKEE (reference sequence). The junction had 5 bases not matched to a gene; V was cut back by 7 bases and J by 4 bases. The CDR3 loop reads CASDKGGGNTIYF. DNA for the CDR3: TGTGCCAGCGATAAAGGGGGCGGAAACACCATATATTTT. The full variable domain, in which reference TRBV5-5 and TRBJ1-3 provide the parts outside the CDR3, is DAGVTQSPTHLIKTRGQQVTLRCSPISGHKSVSWYQQVLGQGPQFIFQYYEKEERGRGNFPDRFSARQFPNYSSELNVNALLLGDSALYLCASDKGGGNTIYFGEGSWLTVV.

The rearrangement joins TRBV6-5 to TRBJ2-1; 8 nucleotides match TRBD2. V lost 5 bases, J lost 8 bases, and 11 bases stayed unmatched. The germline V gene encodes CDR1 MNHEY and CDR2 SVGAGI. This CDR3 spans 15 amino acids. The CDR3 DNA reads as TGTGCCAGCAGTCGGGTTCTCGGGAGGGAGGATGAGCAGTTCTTC. Translated, it gives CASSRVLGREDEQFF.

This sequence joins TRBV4-1 and TRBJ1-2; 10 positions match TRBD1. CDR1 MGHRA and CDR2 YSYEKL come from the germline V gene. The CDR3 has 16 residues. V dropped 5 bases and J dropped 3; count of bases not matched to a gene: 9. CDR3 residues: CASSESGTGVDYGYTF. The CDR3 region has the DNA TGCGCCAGCAGCGAATCCGGGACAGGGGTTGACTATGGCTACACCTTC.

The chain combines TRBV5-1 with TRBJ2-2; D is perhaps TRBD1 (5 bases). CDR3 length: 14 amino acids. In germline, CDR1 is SGHRS, CDR2 YFSETQ. Trimming pared 4 bases from V and 6 bases from J, leaving 13 bases between. The CDR3 here is CASSLGLDAGELFF. The CDR3 DNA reads as TGCGCCAGCAGCCTGGGGCTAGACGCCGGGGAGCTGTTTTTT.

V usage is TRBV9 and J usage is TRBJ1-2; D gene ambiguous. The CDR3 is 15 residues long. Germline CDR1 is SGDLS and CDR2 is YYNGEE. V gave up 3 bases and J gave up 6 bases, with 18 bases separating them. As DNA, the CDR3 is TGTGCCAGCAGCGGCCTCCCCCGGGGTCGGGATGGCTACACCTTC. Translation: CASSGLPRGRDGYTF. Drawing the rest from reference TRBV9 and TRBJ1-2, the complete variable domain is DSGVTQTPKHLITATGQRVTLRCSPRSGDLSVYWYQQSLDQGLQFLIQYYNGEERAKGNILERFSAQQFPDLHSELNLSSLELGDSALYFCASSGLPRGRDGYTFGSGTRLTVV.

This chain links TRBV9 with TRBJ1-6; the match to TRBD1 covers 7 bases. The CDR3 is made up of 18 amino acids. Germline CDR1 and CDR2: SGDLS and YYNGEE. With V trimmed by 4 bases and J by 6 bases, 16 bases remained unmatched. In DNA form, the CDR3 reads TGTGCCAGCAGCCTCCGGGACAGTTCCCCAGGGAGTAATTCACCCCTCCACTTT. Encoded protein: CASSLRDSSPGSNSPLHF.